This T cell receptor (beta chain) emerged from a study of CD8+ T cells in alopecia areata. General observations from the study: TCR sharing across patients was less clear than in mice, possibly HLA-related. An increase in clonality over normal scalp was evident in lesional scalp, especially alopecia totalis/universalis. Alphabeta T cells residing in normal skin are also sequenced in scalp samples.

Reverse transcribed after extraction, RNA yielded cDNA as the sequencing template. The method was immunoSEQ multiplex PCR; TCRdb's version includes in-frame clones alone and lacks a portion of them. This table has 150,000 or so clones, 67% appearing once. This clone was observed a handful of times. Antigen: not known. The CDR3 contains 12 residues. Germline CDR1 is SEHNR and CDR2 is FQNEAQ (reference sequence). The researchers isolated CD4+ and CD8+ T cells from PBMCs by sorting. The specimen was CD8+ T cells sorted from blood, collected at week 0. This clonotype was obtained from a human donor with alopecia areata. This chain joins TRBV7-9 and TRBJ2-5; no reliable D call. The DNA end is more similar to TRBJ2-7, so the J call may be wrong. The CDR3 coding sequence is TGTGCCAGCAGCTTCCCCTACTACGAGCAGTACTTC. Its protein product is CASSFPYYEQYF.